This T cell receptor (beta chain) was obtained from a study of patients and donors after allogeneic stem cell transplantation. V lost 8 bases, J lost 9 bases, and 9 bases lay in between. Germline V gene data show CDR1 as SEHNR and CDR2 as FQNEAQ (reference sequence). The CDR3 consists of 10 residues. Each CDR3 protein gets one entry after TCRdb re-called the RT-PCR reads with MiXCR. The sample has about 960,000 distinct CDR3 sequences, around 17% seen once. This clonotype has a handful of counts. This TCR was sampled from a human donor who was either an allogeneic HSCT recipient or a stem cell or donor lymphocyte infusion donor (not recorded which). It is not recorded whose cells these are; they may come from a transplant donor. Sequenced: blood, either unsorted or a sorted T cell fraction (not recorded which). The chain links TRBV7-9 to TRBJ2-3; no clear D gene. CDR3 coding DNA: TGTGCCAGCGGCCCCCCGACGCAGTATTTT. It codes for CASGPPTQYF.